The clone carrying this TCR beta chain appeared a few times. Its antigen remains unidentified. The data belong to a study of beta chain features in type 1 diabetes. Every isolated RNA sample was fully reverse transcribed, so sequencing captured expressed TCRB transcripts. Profiling relied on immunoSEQ multiplex PCR, and the TCRdb table lists in-frame clones only, not all of them. Of 200,000 to 300,000 clones listed, over 65% are singletons. V lost 2 bases to trimming and J lost 4 bases; unmatched junction nucleotides: 6. Germline CDR1 reads GTSNPN; CDR2 reads SVGIG (reference sequence). The CDR3 consists of 14 residues. Study results and limitations: When VDJ junctions were examined, type 1 diabetes patients showed fewer insertions and more deletions.

This clonotype was sampled from a man aged 25-40 years in good health. Sequencing was done on a sample of naive CD4+ T cells from blood. The genes are TRBV30 and TRBJ2-7; 9 positions match TRBD2. The CDR3 loop reads CAWSRAGGGYEQYF. CDR3 DNA: TGTGCCTGGAGTCGAGCGGGAGGAGGGTACGAGCAGTACTTC.